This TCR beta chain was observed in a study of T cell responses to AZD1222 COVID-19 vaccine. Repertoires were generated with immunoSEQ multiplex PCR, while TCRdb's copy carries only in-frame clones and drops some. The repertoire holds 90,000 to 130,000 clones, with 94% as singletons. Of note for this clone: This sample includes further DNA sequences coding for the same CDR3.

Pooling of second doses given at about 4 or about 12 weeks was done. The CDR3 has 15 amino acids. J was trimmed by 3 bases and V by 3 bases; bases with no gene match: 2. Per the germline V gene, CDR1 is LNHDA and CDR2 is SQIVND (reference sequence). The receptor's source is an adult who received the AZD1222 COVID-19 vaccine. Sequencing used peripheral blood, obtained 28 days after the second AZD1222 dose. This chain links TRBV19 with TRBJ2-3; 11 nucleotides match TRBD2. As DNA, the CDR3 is TGTGCCAGTAGTATTACTAGCGGGAGTACAGATACGCAGTATTTT. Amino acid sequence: CASSITSGSTDTQYF. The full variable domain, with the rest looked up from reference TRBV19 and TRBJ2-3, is DGGITQSPKYLFRKEGQNVTLSCEQNLNHDAMYWYRQDPGQGLRLIYYSQIVNDFQKGDIAEGYSVSREKKESFPLTVTSAQKNPTAFYLCASSITSGSTDTQYFGPGTRLTVL.